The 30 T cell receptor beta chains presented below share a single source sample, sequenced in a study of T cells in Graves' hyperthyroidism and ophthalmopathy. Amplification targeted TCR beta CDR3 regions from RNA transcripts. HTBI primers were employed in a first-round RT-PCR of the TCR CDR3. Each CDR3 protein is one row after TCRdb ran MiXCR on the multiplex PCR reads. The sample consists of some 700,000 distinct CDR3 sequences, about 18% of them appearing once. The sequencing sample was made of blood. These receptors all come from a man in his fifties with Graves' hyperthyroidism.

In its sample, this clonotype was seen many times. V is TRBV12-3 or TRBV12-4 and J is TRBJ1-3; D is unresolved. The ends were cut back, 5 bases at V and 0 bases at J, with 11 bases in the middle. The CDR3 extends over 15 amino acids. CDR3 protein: CASSPTDPSGNTIYF. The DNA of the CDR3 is TGTGCCAGCAGTCCAACAGACCCCTCTGGAAACACCATATATTTT.

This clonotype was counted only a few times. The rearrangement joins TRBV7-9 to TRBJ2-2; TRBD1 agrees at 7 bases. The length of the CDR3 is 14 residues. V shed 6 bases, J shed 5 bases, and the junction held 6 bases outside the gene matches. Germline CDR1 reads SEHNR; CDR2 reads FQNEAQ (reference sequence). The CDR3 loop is CASSGQATTGELFF. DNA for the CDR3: TGTGCCAGCAGTGGACAGGCTACAACCGGGGAGCTGTTTTTT.

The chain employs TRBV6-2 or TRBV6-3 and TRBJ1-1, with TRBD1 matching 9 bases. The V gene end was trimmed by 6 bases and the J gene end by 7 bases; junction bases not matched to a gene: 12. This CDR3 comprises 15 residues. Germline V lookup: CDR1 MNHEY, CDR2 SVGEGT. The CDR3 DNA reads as TGTGCCAGCAGCACACCGGGACAGGGAACGATTGAAGCTTTCTTT. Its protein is CASSTPGQGTIEAFF.

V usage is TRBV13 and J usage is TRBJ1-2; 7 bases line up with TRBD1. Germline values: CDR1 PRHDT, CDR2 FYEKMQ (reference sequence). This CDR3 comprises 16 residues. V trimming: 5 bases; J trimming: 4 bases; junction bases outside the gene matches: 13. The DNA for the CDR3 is TGTGCCAGCAGCCTGATTCGACAGGGAGGGTCCTATGGCTACACCTTC. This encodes CASSLIRQGGSYGYTF.

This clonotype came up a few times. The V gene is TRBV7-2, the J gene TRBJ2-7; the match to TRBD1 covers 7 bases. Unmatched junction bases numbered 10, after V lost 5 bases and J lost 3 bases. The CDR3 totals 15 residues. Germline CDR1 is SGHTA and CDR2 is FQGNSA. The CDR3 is CASSQGQIDGYEQYF. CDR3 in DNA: TGTGCCAGCAGCCAGGGACAGATCGACGGCTACGAGCAGTACTTC.

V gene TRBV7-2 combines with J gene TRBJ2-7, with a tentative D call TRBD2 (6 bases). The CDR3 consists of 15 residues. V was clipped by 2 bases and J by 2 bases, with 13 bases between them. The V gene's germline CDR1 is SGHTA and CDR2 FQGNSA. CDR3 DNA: TGTGCCAGCAGCTTATCGAGCGGGCCCGCCTACGAGCAGTACTTC. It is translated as CASSLSSGPAYEQYF.

CDR3 nucleotide sequence: TGCGCCAGCAGCCCGGGCCCGTCGGATCAGCCCCAGCATTTT. Its protein product is CASSPGPSDQPQHF. The chain links TRBV5-1 to TRBJ1-5; D is uncertain. The germline CDR1 and CDR2 sequences are SGHRS and YFSETQ. This CDR3 has 14 residues. V was pared by 4 bases and J by 5 bases, with 13 bases between.

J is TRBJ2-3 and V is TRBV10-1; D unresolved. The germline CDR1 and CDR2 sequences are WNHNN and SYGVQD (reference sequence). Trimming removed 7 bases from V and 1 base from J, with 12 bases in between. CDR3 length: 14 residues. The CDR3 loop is CASKVVRRTDTQYF. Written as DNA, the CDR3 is TGCGCCAGCAAAGTAGTTCGCCGCACAGATACGCAGTATTTT.

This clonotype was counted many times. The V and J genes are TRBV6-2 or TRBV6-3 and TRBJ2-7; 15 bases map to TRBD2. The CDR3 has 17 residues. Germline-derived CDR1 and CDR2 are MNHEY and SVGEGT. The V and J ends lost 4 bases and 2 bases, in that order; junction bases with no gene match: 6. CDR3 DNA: TGTGCCAGCAGTTCTGGACTAGCGGGAGGGCCGGCCTACGAGCAGTACTTC. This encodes CASSSGLAGGPAYEQYF.

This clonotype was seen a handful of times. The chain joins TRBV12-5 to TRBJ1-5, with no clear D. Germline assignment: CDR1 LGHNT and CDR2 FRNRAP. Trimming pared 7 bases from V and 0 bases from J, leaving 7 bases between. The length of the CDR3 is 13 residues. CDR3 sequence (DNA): TGTGCTAGTGCGGTCAATAGCAATCAGCCCCAGCATTTT. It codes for CASAVNSNQPQHF.

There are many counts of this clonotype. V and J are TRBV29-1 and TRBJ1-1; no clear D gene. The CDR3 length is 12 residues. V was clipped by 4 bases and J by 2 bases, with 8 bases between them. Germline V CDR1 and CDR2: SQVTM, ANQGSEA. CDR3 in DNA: TGCAGCGTTGTTCGAGAAAACACTGAAGCTTTCTTT. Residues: CSVVRENTEAFF.

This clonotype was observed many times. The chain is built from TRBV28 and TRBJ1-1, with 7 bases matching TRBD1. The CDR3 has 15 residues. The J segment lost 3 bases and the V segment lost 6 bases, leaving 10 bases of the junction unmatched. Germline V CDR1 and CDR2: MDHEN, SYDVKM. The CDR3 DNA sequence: TGTGCCAGCAGAGGGGGCAGTCCTGTGGACACTGAAGCTTTCTTT. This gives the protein CASRGGSPVDTEAFF.

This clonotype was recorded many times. The CDR3 here is CASSPQGRTSPGTQYF. CDR3 sequence (DNA): TGTGCCAGCAGCCCACAGGGGCGGACCTCCCCGGGGACCCAGTACTTC. The V call is TRBV11-1, the J call TRBJ2-5; 7 nucleotides agree with TRBD1. Germline loops: CDR1 SGHAT, CDR2 FQDESV (reference sequence). This CDR3 contains 16 residues. The ends lost 5 bases at V and 7 bases at J; junction bases unmatched: 16.

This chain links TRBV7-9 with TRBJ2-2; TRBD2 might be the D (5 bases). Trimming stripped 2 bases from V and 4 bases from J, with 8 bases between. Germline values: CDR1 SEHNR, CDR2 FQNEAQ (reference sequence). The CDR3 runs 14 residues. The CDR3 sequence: CASSLHGGTGELFF. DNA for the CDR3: TGTGCCAGCAGCTTACACGGAGGCACCGGGGAGCTGTTTTTT.

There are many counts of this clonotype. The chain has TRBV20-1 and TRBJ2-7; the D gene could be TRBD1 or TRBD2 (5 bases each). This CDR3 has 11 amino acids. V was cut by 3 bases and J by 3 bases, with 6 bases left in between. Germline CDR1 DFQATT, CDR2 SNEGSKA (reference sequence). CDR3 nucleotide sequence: TGCAGTGCTAGGAGGGGCTACGAGCAGTACTTC. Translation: CSARRGYEQYF.

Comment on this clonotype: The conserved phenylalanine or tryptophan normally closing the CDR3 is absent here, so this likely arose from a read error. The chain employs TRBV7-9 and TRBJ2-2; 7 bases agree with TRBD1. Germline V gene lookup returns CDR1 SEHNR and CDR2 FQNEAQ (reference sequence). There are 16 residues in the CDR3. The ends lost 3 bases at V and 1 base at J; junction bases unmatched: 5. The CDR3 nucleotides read TGTGCCAGCAGCTTCGGGACAGAAGGGAACACCGGGGAGCTGTTTTGT. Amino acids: CASSFGTEGNTGELFC.

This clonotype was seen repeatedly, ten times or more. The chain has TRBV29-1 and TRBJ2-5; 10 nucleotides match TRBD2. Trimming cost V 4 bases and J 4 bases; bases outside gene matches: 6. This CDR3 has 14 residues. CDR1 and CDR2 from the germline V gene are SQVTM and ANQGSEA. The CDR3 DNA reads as TGCAGCGTTGGAGCTAGCGGGAGTGGAGAGACCCAGTACTTC. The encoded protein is CSVGASGSGETQYF.

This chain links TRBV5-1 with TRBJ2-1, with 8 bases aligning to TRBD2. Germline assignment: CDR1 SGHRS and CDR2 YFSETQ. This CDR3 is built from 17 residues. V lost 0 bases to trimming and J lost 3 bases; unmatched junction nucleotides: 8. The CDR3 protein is CASSLVLSGSSYNEQFF. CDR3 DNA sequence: TGCGCCAGCAGCTTGGTTTTGAGCGGGAGTAGCTACAATGAGCAGTTCTTC.

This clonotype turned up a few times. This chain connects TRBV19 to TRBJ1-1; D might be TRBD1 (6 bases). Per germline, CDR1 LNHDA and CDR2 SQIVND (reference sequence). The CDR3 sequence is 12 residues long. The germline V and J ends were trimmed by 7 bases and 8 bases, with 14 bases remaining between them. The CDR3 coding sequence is TGTGCCAGTACCTGGGGGGGGCTAGAAGCTTTCTTT. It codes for CASTWGGLEAFF.

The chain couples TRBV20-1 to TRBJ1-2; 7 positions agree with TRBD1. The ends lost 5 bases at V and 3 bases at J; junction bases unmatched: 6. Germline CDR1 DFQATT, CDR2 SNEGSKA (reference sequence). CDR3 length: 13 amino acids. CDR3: CSAEQGEDYGYTF. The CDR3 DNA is TGCAGTGCTGAGCAGGGGGAGGACTATGGCTACACCTTC.

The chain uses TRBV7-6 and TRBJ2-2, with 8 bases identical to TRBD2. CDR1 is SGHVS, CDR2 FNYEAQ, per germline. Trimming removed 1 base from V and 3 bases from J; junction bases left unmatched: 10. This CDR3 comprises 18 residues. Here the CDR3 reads CASSLVEGAGDYTGELFF. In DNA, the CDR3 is TGTGCCAGCAGCTTAGTCGAGGGAGCGGGAGACTACACCGGGGAGCTGTTTTTT.

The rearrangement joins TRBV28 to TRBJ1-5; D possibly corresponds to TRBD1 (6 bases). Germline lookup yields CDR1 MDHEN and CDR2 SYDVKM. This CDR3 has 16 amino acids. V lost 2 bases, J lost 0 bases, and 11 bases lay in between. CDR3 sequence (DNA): TGTGCCAGCAGTTTAATGGGGACAAGTAGCAATCAGCCCCAGCATTTT. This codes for CASSLMGTSSNQPQHF.

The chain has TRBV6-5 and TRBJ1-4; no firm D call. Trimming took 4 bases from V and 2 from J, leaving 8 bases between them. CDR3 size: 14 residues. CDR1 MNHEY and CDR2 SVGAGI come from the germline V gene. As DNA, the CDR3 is TGTGCCAGCAGTTCCTGGGTTACTAATGAAAAACTGTTTTTT. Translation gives CASSSWVTNEKLFF.

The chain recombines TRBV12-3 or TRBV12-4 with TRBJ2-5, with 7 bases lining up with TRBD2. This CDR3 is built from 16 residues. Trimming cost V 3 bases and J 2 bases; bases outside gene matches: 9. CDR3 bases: TGTGCCAGCAGTTTTCGTTCGGGGACTATGCAAGAGACCCAGTACTTC. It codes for CASSFRSGTMQETQYF.

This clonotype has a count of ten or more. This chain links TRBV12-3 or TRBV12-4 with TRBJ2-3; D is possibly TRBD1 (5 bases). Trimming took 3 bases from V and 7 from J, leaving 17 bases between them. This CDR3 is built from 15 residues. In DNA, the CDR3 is TGTGCCAGCAGTTTCATGCCGGGCCCAGGGAATACGCAGTATTTT. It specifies CASSFMPGPGNTQYF.

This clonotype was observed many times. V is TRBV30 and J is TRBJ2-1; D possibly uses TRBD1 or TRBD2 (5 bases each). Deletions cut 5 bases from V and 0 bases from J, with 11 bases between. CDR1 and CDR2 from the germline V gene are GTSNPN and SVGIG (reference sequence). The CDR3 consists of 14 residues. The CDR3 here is CAWCRDLSYNEQFF. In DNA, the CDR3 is TGTGCCTGGTGCCGGGACCTCTCCTACAATGAGCAGTTCTTC. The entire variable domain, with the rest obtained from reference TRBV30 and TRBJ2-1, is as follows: SQTIHQWPATLVQPVGSPLSLECTVEGTSNPNLYWYRQAAGRGLQLLFYSVGIGQISSEVPQNLSASRPQDRQFILSSKKLLLSDSGFYLCAWCRDLSYNEQFFGPGTRLTVL.

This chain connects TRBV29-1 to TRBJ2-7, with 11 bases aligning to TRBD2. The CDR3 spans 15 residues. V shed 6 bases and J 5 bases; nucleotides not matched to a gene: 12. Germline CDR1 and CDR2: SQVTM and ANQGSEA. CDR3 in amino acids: CSVESSGRGRNEQYF. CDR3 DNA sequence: TGCAGCGTCGAGAGTAGCGGGAGGGGGAGAAACGAGCAGTACTTC.

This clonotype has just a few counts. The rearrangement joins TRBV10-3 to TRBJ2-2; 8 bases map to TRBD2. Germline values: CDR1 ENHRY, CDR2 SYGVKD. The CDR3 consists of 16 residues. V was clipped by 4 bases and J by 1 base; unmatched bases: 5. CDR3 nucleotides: TGTGCCATCAGTGGGAAAAGCGGGAGGAACACCGGGGAGCTGTTTTTT. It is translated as CAISGKSGRNTGELFF.

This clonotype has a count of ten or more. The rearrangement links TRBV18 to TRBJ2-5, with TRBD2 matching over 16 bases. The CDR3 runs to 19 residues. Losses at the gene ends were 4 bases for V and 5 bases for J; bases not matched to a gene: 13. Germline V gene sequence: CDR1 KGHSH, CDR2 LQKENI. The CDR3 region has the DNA TGTGCCAGCTCACTTACACCGGGACTAGCGGGAGGGCCGGAGGAGACCCAGTACTTC. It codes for CASSLTPGLAGGPEETQYF.

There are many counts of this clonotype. The CDR3 spells CSGRAGGARSYNEQFF. The CDR3 DNA reads as TGCAGTGGCCGTGCAGGGGGTGCCAGGTCCTACAATGAGCAGTTCTTC. This chain joins TRBV20-1 and TRBJ2-1, with 7 bases matching TRBD1. The V and J ends lost 7 bases and 1 base, in that order; junction bases with no gene match: 13. The length of the CDR3 is 16 residues. Germline CDR1 DFQATT, CDR2 SNEGSKA (reference sequence).